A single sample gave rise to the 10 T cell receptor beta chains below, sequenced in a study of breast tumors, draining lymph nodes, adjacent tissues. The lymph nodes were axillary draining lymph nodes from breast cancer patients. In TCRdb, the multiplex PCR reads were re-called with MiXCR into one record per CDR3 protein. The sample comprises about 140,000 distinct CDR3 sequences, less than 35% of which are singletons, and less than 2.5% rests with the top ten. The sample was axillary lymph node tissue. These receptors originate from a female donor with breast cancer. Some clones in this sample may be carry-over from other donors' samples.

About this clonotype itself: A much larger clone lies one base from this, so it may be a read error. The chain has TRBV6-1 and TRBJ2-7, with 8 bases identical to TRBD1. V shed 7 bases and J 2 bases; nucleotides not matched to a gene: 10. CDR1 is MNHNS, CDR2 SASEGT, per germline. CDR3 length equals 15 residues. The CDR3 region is CASIHGTGSTYEQYF. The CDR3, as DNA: TGTGCCAGCATCCACGGGACAGGTTCCACCTACGAGCAGTACTTC.

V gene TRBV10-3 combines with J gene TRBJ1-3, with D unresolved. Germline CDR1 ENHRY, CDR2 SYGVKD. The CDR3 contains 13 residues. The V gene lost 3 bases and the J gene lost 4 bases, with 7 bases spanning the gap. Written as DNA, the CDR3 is TGTGCCATCAGTGACAGCTCAGGAAACACCATATATTTT. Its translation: CAISDSSGNTIYF.

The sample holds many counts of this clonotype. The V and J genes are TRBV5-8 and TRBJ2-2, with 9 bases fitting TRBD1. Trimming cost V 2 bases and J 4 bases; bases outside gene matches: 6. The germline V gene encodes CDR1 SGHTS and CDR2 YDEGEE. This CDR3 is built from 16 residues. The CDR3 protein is CASSLWTGEITGELFF. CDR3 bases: TGTGCCAGCAGCTTATGGACAGGGGAAATCACCGGGGAGCTGTTTTTT.

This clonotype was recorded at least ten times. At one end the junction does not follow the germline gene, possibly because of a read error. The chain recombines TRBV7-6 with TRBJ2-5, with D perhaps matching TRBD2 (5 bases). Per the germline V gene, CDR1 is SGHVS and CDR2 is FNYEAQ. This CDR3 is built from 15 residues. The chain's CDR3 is CASSLEGGPQETQHF. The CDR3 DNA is TGTGCCAGCAGCTTAGAGGGCGGGCCGCAAGAGACCCAGCACTTC.

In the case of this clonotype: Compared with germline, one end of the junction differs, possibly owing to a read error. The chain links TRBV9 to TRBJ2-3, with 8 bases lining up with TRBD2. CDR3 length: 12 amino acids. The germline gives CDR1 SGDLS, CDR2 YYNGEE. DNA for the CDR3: TGCGCCAGCAGCTTAACTAGCGGTTCTCGGTATTTT. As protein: CASSLTSGSRYF.

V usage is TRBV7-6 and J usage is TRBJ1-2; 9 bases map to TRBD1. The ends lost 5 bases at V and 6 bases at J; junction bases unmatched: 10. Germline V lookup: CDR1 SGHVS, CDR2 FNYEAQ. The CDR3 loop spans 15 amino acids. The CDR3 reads CASSTMGRTGDGYTF. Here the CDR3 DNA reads TGTGCCAGCAGCACGATGGGACGGACAGGGGATGGCTACACCTTC.

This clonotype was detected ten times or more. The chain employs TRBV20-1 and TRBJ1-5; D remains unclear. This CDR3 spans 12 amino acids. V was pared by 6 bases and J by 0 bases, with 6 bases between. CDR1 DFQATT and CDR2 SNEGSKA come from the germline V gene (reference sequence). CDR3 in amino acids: CSAVYSNQPQHF. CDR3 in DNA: TGCAGTGCAGTATATAGCAATCAGCCCCAGCATTTT.

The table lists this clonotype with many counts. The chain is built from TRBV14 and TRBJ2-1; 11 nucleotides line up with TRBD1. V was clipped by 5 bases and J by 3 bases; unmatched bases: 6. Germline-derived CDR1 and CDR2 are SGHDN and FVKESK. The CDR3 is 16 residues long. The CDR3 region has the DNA TGTGCCAGCAGCACGTCCGGGACAGGGGGCTACAATGAGCAGTTCTTC. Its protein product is CASSTSGTGGYNEQFF.

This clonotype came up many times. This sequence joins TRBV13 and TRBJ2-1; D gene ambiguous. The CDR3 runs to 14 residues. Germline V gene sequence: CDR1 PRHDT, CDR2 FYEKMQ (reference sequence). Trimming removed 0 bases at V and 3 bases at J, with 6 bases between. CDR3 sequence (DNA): TGTGCCAGCAGCTTAGGGCAGATCTACAATGAGCAGTTCTTC. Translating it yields CASSLGQIYNEQFF.

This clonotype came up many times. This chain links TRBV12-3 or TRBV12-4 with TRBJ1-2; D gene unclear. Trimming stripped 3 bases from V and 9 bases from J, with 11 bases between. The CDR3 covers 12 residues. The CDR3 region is CASSFEPISYTF. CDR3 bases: TGTGCCAGCAGTTTCGAACCCATTAGCTACACCTTC.